A single TCR beta chain is shown here with its context. This sample stems from a study of blood T cell repertoires in COVID-19. Study at large: Samples of COVID-19 (acute and convalescent) were obtained from the United States, Italy and Spain. Sources were T cells, B-cell-depleted T cells, or PBMCs; the material itself was cDNA or gDNA.

Original processing methods: Amplification from reference gene primers served as the basis for estimated nucleated cell counts. Clones were sequenced by immunoSEQ multiplex PCR, and TCRdb holds only the in-frame ones, with some missing. That table is the source of V, J and clone size, and D and trimming were worked out from the DNA. The sample yields 98,000 or so clones, over 75% seen once. CDR3 length: 15 amino acids. V lost 6 bases, J lost 7 bases, and 16 bases lay in between. Germline assignment: CDR1 MRHNA and CDR2 SNTAGT. Sequencing was done on a sample of peripheral blood. The genes are TRBV6-4 and TRBJ1-6; the D gene is possibly TRBD1 (6 bases). This clonotype originated in a human donor in a cohort sampled during active COVID-19. As DNA, the CDR3 is TGTGCCAGCAGGTTAACAGGGATTTCAAATTCACCCCTCCACTTT. Residues: CASRLTGISNSPLHF.